Described below is a single T cell receptor (beta chain) sequence and its context. The antigen remains undetermined. Assay execution took place at the deep level. TCRdb's table, derived via immunoSEQ multiplex PCR, lists solely in-frame clones and lacks some. This sample has about 2 million clones, with just under 95% found just once. This record comes from a study of shared clonotypes between healthy human individuals. Study-wide background: The cohort had two women and a few men, ages 18 to 49.

Naive CD8 cells lacked CD45RO and underwent positive selection for CCR7, leaving out terminally differentiated effector memory CD45RA+ cells. General study findings and limits: Sampling covered blood only; tissue repertoires likely differ. Shared across several donors were roughly 5% of the naive CD4 clonotypes.

Source material: naive CD8+ T cells sorted from blood. This clonotype was sampled from a man between 18 and 29 years old in good health.

The CDR3 spells CASSYTGTSSHEQFF. The CDR3 DNA follows: TGTGCCAGCAGTTACACCGGGACTAGTAGTCATGAGCAGTTCTTC. The V call is TRBV6-5, the J call TRBJ2-1; 8 nucleotides line up with TRBD2. CDR3 length: 15 amino acids. Unmatched junction bases numbered 8, after V lost 2 bases and J lost 8 bases. Germline CDR1 and CDR2: MNHEY and SVGAGI.